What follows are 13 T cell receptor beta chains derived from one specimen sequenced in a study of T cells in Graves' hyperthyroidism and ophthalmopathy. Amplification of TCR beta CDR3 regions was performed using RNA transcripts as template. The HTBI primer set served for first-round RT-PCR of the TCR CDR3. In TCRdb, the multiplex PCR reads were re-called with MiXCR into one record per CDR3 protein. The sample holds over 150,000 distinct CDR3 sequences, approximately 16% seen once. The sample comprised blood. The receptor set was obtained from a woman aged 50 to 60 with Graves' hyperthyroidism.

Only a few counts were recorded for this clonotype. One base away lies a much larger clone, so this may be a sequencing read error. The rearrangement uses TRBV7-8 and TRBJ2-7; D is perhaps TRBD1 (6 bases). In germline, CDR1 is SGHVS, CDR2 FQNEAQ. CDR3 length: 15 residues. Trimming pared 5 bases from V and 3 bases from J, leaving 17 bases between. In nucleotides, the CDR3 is TGTGCCAGCAGCGAGCAATACAGGGCCGGCTACGAGCAGTACTTC. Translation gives CASSEQYRAGYEQYF. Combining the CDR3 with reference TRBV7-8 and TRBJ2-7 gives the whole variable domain GAGVSQSPRYKVAKRGQDVALRCDPISGHVSLFWYQQALGQGPEFLTYFQNEAQLDKSGLPSDRFFAERPEGSVSTLKIQRTQQEDSAVYLCASSEQYRAGYEQYFGPGTRLTVT.

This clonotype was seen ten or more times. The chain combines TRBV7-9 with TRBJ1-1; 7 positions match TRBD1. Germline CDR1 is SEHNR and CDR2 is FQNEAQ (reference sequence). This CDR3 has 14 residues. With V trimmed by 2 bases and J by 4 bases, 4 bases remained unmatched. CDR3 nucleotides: TGTGCCAGCAGCTTACAGACAGGGCTCACTGAAGCTTTCTTT. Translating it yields CASSLQTGLTEAFF.

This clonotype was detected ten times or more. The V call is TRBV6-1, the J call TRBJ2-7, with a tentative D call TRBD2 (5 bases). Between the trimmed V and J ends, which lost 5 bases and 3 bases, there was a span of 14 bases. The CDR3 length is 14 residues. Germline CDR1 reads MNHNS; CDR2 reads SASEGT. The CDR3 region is CASSWELGIYEQYF. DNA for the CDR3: TGTGCCAGCAGTTGGGAGCTGGGGATCTACGAGCAGTACTTC.

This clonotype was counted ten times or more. CDR3 sequence: CASISGTINDWVNEQFF. DNA of the CDR3: TGTGCCAGCATCTCCGGGACTATCAACGATTGGGTGAATGAGCAGTTCTTC. The J gene is TRBJ2-1, the V gene TRBV7-9; TRBD2 agrees at 7 bases. Germline lookup yields CDR1 SEHNR and CDR2 FQNEAQ (reference sequence). CDR3 length: 17 residues. V trimming: 7 bases; J trimming: 7 bases; junction bases outside the gene matches: 19.

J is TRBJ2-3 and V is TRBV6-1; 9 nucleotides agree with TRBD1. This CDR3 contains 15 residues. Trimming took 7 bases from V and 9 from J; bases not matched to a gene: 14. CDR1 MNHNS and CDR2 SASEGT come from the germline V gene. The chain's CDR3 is CASTPRQGVVETQYF. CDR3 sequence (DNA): TGTGCCAGCACCCCAAGACAGGGGGTGGTGGAGACGCAGTATTTT.

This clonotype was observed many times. This CDR3 reads CSASAGGIGGYTF. CDR3 bases: TGCAGTGCTAGTGCAGGGGGCATAGGGGGCTACACCTTC. V and J are TRBV20-1 and TRBJ1-2, with 8 positions matching TRBD1. Germline CDR1 is DFQATT and CDR2 is SNEGSKA (reference sequence). V lost 3 bases to trimming and J lost 8 bases; unmatched junction nucleotides: 8. The CDR3 is made up of 13 amino acids.

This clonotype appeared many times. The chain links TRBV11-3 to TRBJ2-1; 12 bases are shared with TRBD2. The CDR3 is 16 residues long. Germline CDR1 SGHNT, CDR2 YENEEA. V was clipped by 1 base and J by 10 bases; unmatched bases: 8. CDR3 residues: CASSLALAGGPQEQFF. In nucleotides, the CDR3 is TGTGCCAGCAGCTTAGCTCTAGCGGGAGGGCCACAGGAGCAGTTCTTC.

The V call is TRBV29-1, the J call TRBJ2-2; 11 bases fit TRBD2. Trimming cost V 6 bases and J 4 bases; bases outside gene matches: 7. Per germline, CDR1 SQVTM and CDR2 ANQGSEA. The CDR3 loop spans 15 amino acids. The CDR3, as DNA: TGCAGCGTCGAGTTTAGCGGGAGGGTCACCGGGGAGCTGTTTTTT. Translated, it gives CSVEFSGRVTGELFF.

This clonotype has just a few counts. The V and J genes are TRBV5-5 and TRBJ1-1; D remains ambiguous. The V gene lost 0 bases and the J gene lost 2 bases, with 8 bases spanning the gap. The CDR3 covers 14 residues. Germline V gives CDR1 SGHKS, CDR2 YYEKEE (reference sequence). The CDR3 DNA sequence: TGTGCCAGCAGCTTGGTGCCAGCTAACACTGAAGCTTTCTTT. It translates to CASSLVPANTEAFF.

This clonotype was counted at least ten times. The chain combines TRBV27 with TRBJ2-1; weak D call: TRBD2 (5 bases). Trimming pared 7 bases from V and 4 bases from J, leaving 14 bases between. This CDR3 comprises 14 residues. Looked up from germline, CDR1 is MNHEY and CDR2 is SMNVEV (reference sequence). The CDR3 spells CASTPEVGYNEQFF. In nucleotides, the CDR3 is TGTGCCAGCACGCCGGAGGTGGGGTACAATGAGCAGTTCTTC.

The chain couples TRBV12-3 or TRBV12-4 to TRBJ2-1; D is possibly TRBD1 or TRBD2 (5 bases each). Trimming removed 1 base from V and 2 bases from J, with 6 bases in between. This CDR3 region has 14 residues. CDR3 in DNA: TGTGCCAGCAGTTTAGGGGACCCCTACAATGAGCAGTTCTTC. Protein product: CASSLGDPYNEQFF.

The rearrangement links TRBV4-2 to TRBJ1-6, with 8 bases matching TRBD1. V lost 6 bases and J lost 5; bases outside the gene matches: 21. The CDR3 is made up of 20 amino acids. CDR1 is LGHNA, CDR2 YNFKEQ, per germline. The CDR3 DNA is TGTGCCAGCAGTCGACGAAGCAATATCGGACAGGGATCCAATAATTCACCCCTCCACTTT. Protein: CASSRRSNIGQGSNNSPLHF.

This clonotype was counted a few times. CDR3 residues: CASSFSRFSEKLFF. CDR3 nucleotides: TGTGCCAGCAGTTTTTCCAGGTTTTCTGAAAAACTGTTTTTT. This rearrangement joins TRBV28 to TRBJ1-4; D is undetermined. Deletions cut 3 bases from V and 7 bases from J, with 12 bases between. The CDR3 length is 14 residues. Germline V lookup: CDR1 MDHEN, CDR2 SYDVKM.